The 20 T cell receptor beta chains below were found in one sample sequenced in a study of cytomegalovirus exposure and HLA in healthy donors. The PCR was carried out with 60 Vbeta primers and 13 Jbeta primers. Sequencing was performed with immunoSEQ multiplex PCR; in TCRdb, only in-frame clones are kept and a portion is missing. This table holds about 130,000 clones, roughly three quarters found once. Sequencing was performed on PBMCs. The origin of the receptors is a woman between 40 and 55 years old in good health and CMV-seronegative.

This clone was picked up a small number of times. This chain uses TRBV29-1 with TRBJ1-4; possible D gene TRBD1, 6 bases. Germline-derived CDR1 and CDR2 are SQVTM and ANQGSEA. Between the trimmed V and J ends, which lost 7 bases and 3 bases, there was a span of 12 bases. There are 13 residues in the CDR3. CDR3 DNA sequence: TGCAGCGATGGGGGCATGGCTAATGAAAAACTGTTTTTT. Protein product: CSDGGMANEKLFF.

This clone was counted between two and nine times. The rearrangement links TRBV28 to TRBJ2-7; 11 bases fit TRBD2. The CDR3 has 14 residues. Losses at the gene ends were 6 bases for V and 1 base for J; bases not matched to a gene: 2. CDR1 is MDHEN and CDR2 is SYDVKM in the germline V gene. CDR3 bases: TGTGCCAGCAGAGGACTAGCGGGTTCCTACGAGCAGTACTTC. This sequence encodes CASRGLAGSYEQYF.

The V call is TRBV6-5, the J call TRBJ2-2; D is unclear. The CDR3 covers 13 residues. The germline V gene has CDR1 MNHEY and CDR2 SVGAGI. Trimming stripped 6 bases from V and 6 bases from J, with 11 bases between. The CDR3 reads CASRSRSAGELFF. CDR3 DNA sequence: TGTGCCAGCAGGTCTAGGTCGGCCGGGGAGCTGTTTTTT.

The chain joins TRBV19 to TRBJ1-1; the D is unclear. Germline CDR1 reads LNHDA; CDR2 reads SQIVND (reference sequence). Trimming shortened V by 7 bases and J by 4 bases, and 19 bases separated the two germline ends. CDR3 length: 15 amino acids. CDR3 bases: TGTGCCAGTACTTCATCTTATACCTCCGGCACTGAAGCTTTCTTT. This sequence encodes CASTSSYTSGTEAFF.

This clone appeared once. V is TRBV9 and J is TRBJ2-1; the match to TRBD2 covers 9 bases. V shed 3 bases, J shed 9 bases, and the junction held 7 bases outside the gene matches. The V gene's germline CDR1 is SGDLS and CDR2 YYNGEE. The CDR3 sequence is 14 residues long. CDR3 coding DNA: TGTGCCAGCAGCGCATTAGCGGGAGAGTTTGAGCAGTTCTTC. Its protein is CASSALAGEFEQFF.

The chain is built from TRBV4-2 and TRBJ1-1, with a tentative D call TRBD1 (6 bases). CDR1 and CDR2 from the germline V gene are LGHNA and YNFKEQ. The CDR3 has 15 residues. Trimming took 4 bases from V and 1 from J, leaving 13 bases between them. In DNA, the CDR3 is TGTGCCAGCAGCCGTCCCGGGACACCGAACACTGAAGCTTTCTTT. It encodes CASSRPGTPNTEAFF.

This chain connects TRBV19 to TRBJ1-2; D is unresolved. V was clipped by 4 bases and J by 4 bases, with 10 bases between them. The germline V gene has CDR1 LNHDA and CDR2 SQIVND (reference sequence). The CDR3 totals 13 residues. Here the CDR3 DNA reads TGTGCCAGTAGTACCCGAGTCCCCTATGGCTACACCTTC. Amino acids: CASSTRVPYGYTF.

The chain carries TRBV7-9 and TRBJ2-1; TRBD2 matches at 8 bases. The V segment lost 4 bases and the J segment 8 bases; nucleotides outside the gene matches: 10. The CDR3 extends over 15 amino acids. Germline V gene sequence: CDR1 SEHNR, CDR2 FQNEAQ (reference sequence). CDR3 nucleotide sequence: TGTGCCAGCAGCTACGGACTAGCCGATTTAGATGAGCAGTTCTTC. This codes for CASSYGLADLDEQFF.

The chain is built from TRBV13 and TRBJ1-1; a possible D gene is TRBD1 (6 bases). This CDR3 spans 14 amino acids. Deletions cut 2 bases from V and 4 bases from J, with 11 bases between. The germline V gene has CDR1 PRHDT and CDR2 FYEKMQ (reference sequence). CDR3 protein: CASSLSPRGTEAFF. The DNA for the CDR3 is TGTGCCAGCAGCTTATCTCCCAGGGGCACTGAAGCTTTCTTT.

The table lists this clone with a few counts. The V gene is TRBV30, the J gene TRBJ2-1, with TRBD2 identical over 8 bases. V lost 2 bases to trimming and J lost 9 bases; unmatched junction nucleotides: 9. The CDR3 runs 14 residues. The germline CDR1 and CDR2 sequences are GTSNPN and SVGIG (reference sequence). CDR3 sequence (DNA): TGTGCCTGGAGTTCTAAGCGGGGGCCCGGTGAGCAGTTCTTC. This gives the protein CAWSSKRGPGEQFF. The full variable domain, rest sourced from reference TRBV30 and TRBJ2-1, is SQTIHQWPATLVQPVGSPLSLECTVEGTSNPNLYWYRQAAGRGLQLLFYSVGIGQISSEVPQNLSASRPQDRQFILSSKKLLLSDSGFYLCAWSSKRGPGEQFFGPGTRLTVL.

The rearrangement uses TRBV28 and TRBJ2-7; D possibly corresponds to TRBD2 (6 bases). Germline lookup yields CDR1 MDHEN and CDR2 SYDVKM. The CDR3 sequence is 15 residues long. V gave up 2 bases and J gave up 6 bases, with 17 bases separating them. The DNA of the CDR3 is TGTGCCAGCAGTTTACCCGGGACCGCGGGATCCGAGCAGTACTTC. Its protein product is CASSLPGTAGSEQYF.

The chain joins TRBV6-6 to TRBJ2-7; D is uncertain. V was trimmed by 6 bases and J by 5 bases, leaving 11 bases between them. Germline CDR1 reads MNHNY; CDR2 reads SVGAGI (reference sequence). The CDR3 covers 12 residues. For the CDR3, the DNA is TGTGCCAGCAGCCCACAACCCAACGAGCAGTACTTC. Translation: CASSPQPNEQYF.

V and J are TRBV27 and TRBJ1-5; D uncertain. The CDR3 length is 15 residues. Trimming cost V 2 bases and J 5 bases, with 13 bases left between them. From germline, CDR1 is MNHEY and CDR2 SMNVEV (reference sequence). CDR3 protein: CASSLMGRRDQPQHF. For the CDR3, the DNA is TGTGCCAGCAGTTTAATGGGAAGGCGGGATCAGCCCCAGCATTTT.

The chain has TRBV5-4 and TRBJ1-2; the D gene is possibly TRBD1 (5 bases). This CDR3 contains 12 residues. CDR1 is SGHNT, CDR2 YYREEE, per germline (reference sequence). The V end lost 4 bases, the J end lost 5 bases, and 9 bases lay between the germline ends. CDR3 in DNA: TGTGCCAGCAGCCAGGGACTTTATGGCTACACCTTC. Its translation is CASSQGLYGYTF.

The chain combines TRBV27 with TRBJ2-2; D perhaps matches TRBD2 (7 bases). The CDR3 spans 14 residues. In germline, CDR1 is MNHEY, CDR2 SMNVEV (reference sequence). V lost 8 bases and J lost 1, with 11 bases in between. The chain's CDR3 is CASHRGGNTGELFF. The CDR3 bases are TGTGCCAGCCATAGGGGGGGGAACACCGGGGAGCTGTTTTTT.

There are a few counts of this clone. The V call is TRBV19, the J call TRBJ1-6, with D unclear. V shed 10 bases and J shed 9 bases, with 16 bases lying between them. The CDR3 covers 13 residues. CDR1 and CDR2 from the germline V gene are LNHDA and SQIVND (reference sequence). This CDR3 reads CATSPLAGSPLHF. For the CDR3, the DNA is TGTGCCACCTCGCCCCTTGCGGGTTCACCCCTCCACTTT.

The rearrangement uses TRBV19 and TRBJ2-3, with a tentative D call TRBD1 (6 bases). The length of the CDR3 is 14 residues. The germline gives CDR1 LNHDA, CDR2 SQIVND (reference sequence). With 4 bases removed from V and 6 bases from J, the gap between germline ends came to 14 bases. CDR3 bases: TGTGCCAGTAGTAGCGAGGGGGTAGCGGATACGCAGTATTTT. Translating it yields CASSSEGVADTQYF.

The chain uses TRBV7-8 and TRBJ2-3; TRBD1 is a possible D gene (6 bases). There are 15 residues in the CDR3. With 0 bases removed from V and 0 bases from J, the gap between germline ends came to 7 bases. CDR1 is SGHVS and CDR2 is FQNEAQ in the germline V gene. The CDR3 spells CASSLATGSTDTQYF. The CDR3 bases are TGTGCCAGCAGCTTAGCGACAGGTAGCACAGATACGCAGTATTTT.

A single count supports this clone. This rearrangement joins TRBV11-2 to TRBJ2-7, with 10 positions matching TRBD2. V dropped 5 bases and J dropped 6; count of bases not matched to a gene: 13. Germline CDR1 and CDR2: SGHAT and FQNNGV. CDR3 length: 16 residues. In nucleotides, the CDR3 is TGTGCCAGCAGCCCCCAGGGAGCGGGAGGGCGTAGCGAGCAGTACTTC. Amino acids: CASSPQGAGGRSEQYF.

This chain uses TRBV5-1 with TRBJ2-3; no definite D call. CDR3 length equals 14 residues. The V gene lost 1 base and the J gene lost 5 bases, with 11 bases spanning the gap. Germline CDR1 reads SGHRS; CDR2 reads YFSETQ. Here the CDR3 reads CASSLSPSLDTQYF. In DNA, the CDR3 is TGCGCCAGCAGCTTGTCACCGAGCTTAGATACGCAGTATTTT.